This TCR beta chain was sequenced in a study of blood T cell repertoires in COVID-19. CDR3 length: 14 residues. Germline V gene data show CDR1 as LNHDA and CDR2 as SQIVND (reference sequence). Trimming cost V 5 bases and J 4 bases, with 14 bases left between them. The table came from immunoSEQ multiplex PCR; TCRdb's copy has only in-frame clones and leaves some out. The sample lists some 250,000 clones; approximately 78% were seen once. The sequence came from a woman aged 55-70 years with active or convalescent COVID-19. The sequenced sample was peripheral blood. J is TRBJ1-1 and V is TRBV19; no clear D. The CDR3 coding sequence is TGTGCCAGTAGTCCCACAACGGGTGGCACTGAAGCTTTCTTT. Protein sequence: CASSPTTGGTEAFF.